The 4 T cell receptor beta chains listed next were all sequenced from one sample in a study of OX40 agonist ivuxolimab in advanced cancers. The method was immunoSEQ multiplex PCR; TCRdb's version includes in-frame clones alone and lacks a portion of them. Counted here are over 95,000 clones, roughly nine tenths occurring once; the ten biggest clones make up around 0.32%. Sample: CD4+ or CD8+ T cells sorted from blood, taken in a trial of the OX40 agonist ivuxolimab. All receptors derive from an adult with an advanced solid tumor such as melanoma, head and neck, liver or kidney cancer.

The rearrangement uses TRBV5-1 and TRBJ2-7; TRBD2 aligns across 7 bases. Germline trimming cut 2 bases from V and 4 bases from J; bases unmatched to any gene: 12. The CDR3 sequence is 16 residues long. CDR1 SGHRS and CDR2 YFSETQ come from the germline V gene. CDR3 amino acids: CASSFQPGGMGYEQYF. The DNA for the CDR3 is TGCGCCAGCAGCTTCCAACCCGGGGGGATGGGGTACGAGCAGTACTTC. Based on the CDR3 plus reference TRBV5-1 and TRBJ2-7, the full variable domain is KAGVTQTPRYLIKTRGQQVTLSCSPISGHRSVSWYQQTPGQGLQFLFEYFSETQRNKGNFPGRFSGRQFSNSRSEMNVSTLELGDSALYLCASSFQPGGMGYEQYFGPGTRLTVT.

This chain links TRBV15 with TRBJ2-1, with D perhaps matching TRBD2 (5 bases). Per the germline V gene, CDR1 is LNHNV and CDR2 is YYDKDF (reference sequence). V gave up 7 bases and J gave up 7 bases, with 11 bases separating them. The CDR3 totals 12 residues. CDR3 residues: CATTDRGNEQFF. Here the CDR3 DNA reads TGTGCCACCACTGATAGAGGGAATGAGCAGTTCTTC.

CDR3 protein: CATGTDHSGNTIYF. The CDR3 nucleotides read TGCGCTACCGGGACAGACCACTCTGGAAACACCATATATTTT. This chain connects TRBV10-2 to TRBJ1-3, with TRBD1 identical over 7 bases. This CDR3 comprises 14 residues. The germline CDR1 and CDR2 sequences are WSHSY and SAAADI.

This clone was seen a handful of times. The V call is TRBV7-2, the J call TRBJ1-2; tentative D call: TRBD1 (5 bases). Trimming stripped 1 base from V and 7 bases from J, with 13 bases between. The CDR3 has 14 amino acids. The germline gives CDR1 SGHTA, CDR2 FQGNSA. This CDR3 is CASSLGGFDAGYTF. The CDR3 coding sequence is TGTGCCAGCAGCTTAGGGGGGTTTGATGCTGGCTACACCTTC.